The 6 T cell receptor beta chains presented below share a single source sample, sequenced in a study of PD-1 blockade in classical Hodgkin lymphoma. TCRdb keeps only in-frame clones here, not all; method: immunoSEQ multiplex PCR. This sample has about 97,000 clones, with 75% to 90% found just once. Exposure to brentuximab vedotin varied, and each patient had relapsed following autologous stem cell transplantation. The input for sequencing was peripheral blood mononuclear cells (PBMCs), taken at baseline. These receptors all stem from a human donor with classical Hodgkin lymphoma.

The gene calls are TRBV28 and TRBJ2-7; 14 nucleotides agree with TRBD2. Germline V CDR1 and CDR2: MDHEN, SYDVKM. Trimming cost V 8 bases and J 2 bases; bases outside gene matches: 5. The CDR3 has 15 residues. CDR3 protein: CASGLAGGLTYEQYF. For the CDR3, the DNA is TGTGCCAGCGGACTAGCGGGAGGCCTAACCTACGAGCAGTACTTC.

The chain couples TRBV28 to TRBJ1-5; TRBD1 is a possible D gene (5 bases). Trimming removed 3 bases at V and 3 bases at J, with 12 bases between. CDR1 MDHEN and CDR2 SYDVKM come from the germline V gene. The CDR3 has 15 amino acids. The CDR3 nucleotides are TGTGCCAGCAGTTTTAGCGGGGCTTCCAATCAGCCCCAGCATTTT. Its translation is CASSFSGASNQPQHF.

The chain links TRBV2 to TRBJ1-2, with 7 nucleotides matching TRBD1. The CDR3 has 15 amino acids. Germline V lookup: CDR1 SNHLY, CDR2 FYNNEI. V trimming: 7 bases; J trimming: 1 base; junction bases outside the gene matches: 9. The CDR3 loop reads CASKKRGQINYGYTF. DNA for the CDR3: TGTGCCAGCAAAAAAAGGGGACAGATTAACTATGGCTACACCTTC.

Concerning this clone: This sample includes further DNA sequences coding for the same CDR3. J is TRBJ2-1 and V is TRBV20-1; D remains unclear. V was cut by 1 base and J by 5 bases, with 3 bases left in between. The germline V gene has CDR1 DFQATT and CDR2 SNEGSKA (reference sequence). The CDR3 is made up of 11 amino acids. The CDR3 DNA follows: TGCAGTGCTAGAGGCCACAATGAGCAGTTCTTC. It yields the protein CSARGHNEQFF.

The CDR3 here is CASSYGGQIYGYTF. The CDR3 nucleotides are TGTGCCAGCAGTTACGGTGGTCAGATCTATGGCTACACCTTC. The V gene is TRBV6-5, the J gene TRBJ1-2, with no clear D. The CDR3 sequence is 14 residues long. Trimming shortened V by 2 bases and J by 4 bases, and 11 bases separated the two germline ends. Germline CDR1 reads MNHEY; CDR2 reads SVGAGI.

V usage is TRBV27 and J usage is TRBJ2-2; TRBD2 matches at 11 bases. This CDR3 is 16 amino acids long. Germline V CDR1 and CDR2: MNHEY, SMNVEV (reference sequence). V shed 3 bases, J shed 3 bases, and the junction held 3 bases outside the gene matches. CDR3 sequence: CASSFLAGGDTGELFF. CDR3 bases: TGTGCCAGCAGTTTTCTAGCGGGGGGTGACACCGGGGAGCTGTTTTTT.